This TCR beta chain was observed in a study of blood T cell repertoires in COVID-19. Study in general: COVID-19 samples collected from the United States, Italy and Spain covered acute and convalescent phases. T cells, B-cell-depleted T cells, or PBMCs provided the cDNA or gDNA that served as material.

The CDR3 consists of 14 residues. From germline, CDR1 is SEHNR and CDR2 FQNEAQ (reference sequence). The V end was cut by 0 bases, the J end by 5 bases, with 10 bases between. As handled by the study authors: How many nucleated cells were present was estimated from reference gene primer amplification. The data were produced by immunoSEQ multiplex PCR, yet TCRdb's version contains in-frame clones alone and is incomplete. V and J calls and clone size are as listed in that table; D and trimming were resolved from the DNA. Among around 70,000 clones listed, about 93% were seen once. Material for sequencing was peripheral blood. This chain uses TRBV7-9 with TRBJ2-5, with a weak D call TRBD2 (6 bases). This receptor was identified in a human donor in a cohort sampled during active COVID-19. The CDR3 DNA reads TGTGCCAGCAGCTTAGCGGGACTGCCGGAGACCCAGTACTTC. As protein: CASSLAGLPETQYF. The whole variable domain, remainder taken from reference TRBV7-9 and TRBJ2-5, is DTGVSQNPRHKITKRGQNVTFRCDPISEHNRLYWYRQTLGQGPEFLTYFQNEAQLEKSRLLSDRFSAERPKGSFSTLEIQRTEQGDSAMYLCASSLAGLPETQYFGPGTRLLVL.